A selection of T cell receptor beta chains follows, all from one sample in a study of blood T cell repertoires in COVID-19. Sequencing was performed with immunoSEQ multiplex PCR; in TCRdb, only in-frame clones are kept and a portion is missing. Seen here are about 26,000 clones, around 83% observed once, and the top ten hold approximately 23%. Sequenced sample: peripheral blood. The receptors come from a human donor in a cohort sampled during active COVID-19. The CDR3 runs from the conserved cysteine through the conserved F or W. D genes are given only for firm matches. Clone size, where shown, is once, few, many, or a class for clones that have expanded.

j_call: TRBJ1-5
v_call: TRBV3-1/TRBV3-2
d_call: TRBD1
clone_size: few
cdr3_nt: TGTGCCAGCAGCAAGACAGGGGGCGACCAGCCCCAGCATTTT
cdr3_aa: CASSKTGGDQPQHF

j_call: TRBJ2-3
v_call: TRBV9
d_call: NA
clone_size: NA
cdr3_nt: TGTGCCAGCAGCGTATCCCCCGGGAGCACAGATACGCAGTATTTT
cdr3_aa: CASSVSPGSTDTQYF

j_call: TRBJ2-5
v_call: TRBV15
d_call: TRBD1
clone_size: NA
cdr3_nt: TGTGCCACCAGCAGAACCCGGGACAGCCAAGAGACCCAGTACTTC
cdr3_aa: CATSRTRDSQETQYF

j_call: TRBJ2-5
v_call: TRBV6-1
d_call: NA
clone_size: NA
cdr3_nt: TGTGCCAGCAGTGAAGGGGTCCCGGAGCGGAGCGAGCAAGAGACCCAGTACTTC
cdr3_aa: CASSEGVPERSEQETQYF

j_call: TRBJ2-2
v_call: TRBV5-3
d_call: NA
clone_size: NA
cdr3_nt: TGTGCCAGAAGCCTCTACTGCGCAGGGGCCACCGGGGAGCTGTTTTTT
cdr3_aa: CARSLYCAGATGELFF

j_call: TRBJ2-3
v_call: TRBV5-8
d_call: NA
clone_size: NA
cdr3_nt: TGTGCCAGCAGCTTGGGACACTTAGGCACAGATACGCAGTATTTT
cdr3_aa: CASSLGHLGTDTQYF

j_call: TRBJ1-1
v_call: TRBV10-2
d_call: TRBD1
clone_size: NA
cdr3_nt: TGCGCCAGCAGGACGACAGGGTACACTGAAGCTTTCTTT
cdr3_aa: CASRTTGYTEAFF

j_call: TRBJ2-5
v_call: TRBV24-1
d_call: TRBD2
clone_size: NA
cdr3_nt: TGTGCCACCAGTGCCTTGGGTTCAAACCCGGGGGGTATGTTGAGGGAGACCCAGTACTTC
cdr3_aa: CATSALGSNPGGMLRETQYF

j_call: TRBJ2-5
v_call: TRBV27
d_call: TRBD1
clone_size: NA
cdr3_nt: TGTGCCAGCAGTTTTGGGGGTTCACAGGGGGCGAGGGGTGCCCAGTACTTC
cdr3_aa: CASSFGGSQGARGAQYF

j_call: TRBJ1-4
v_call: TRBV7-2
d_call: TRBD1
clone_size: NA
cdr3_nt: TGTGCCAGCAGCTTAGCAACAGGGGCAAATGAAAAACTGTTTTTT
cdr3_aa: CASSLATGANEKLFF

j_call: TRBJ1-1
v_call: TRBV11-3
d_call: NA
clone_size: NA
cdr3_nt: TGTGCCAGCAGCTTAGATCGGTGGACTGAAGCTTTCTTT
cdr3_aa: CASSLDRWTEAFF

j_call: TRBJ2-1
v_call: TRBV11-3
d_call: TRBD2
clone_size: NA
cdr3_nt: TGTGCCAGCAGCTTGGGGCTAGCGGAGGTCGATGAGCAGTTCTTC
cdr3_aa: CASSLGLAEVDEQFF

j_call: TRBJ2-1
v_call: TRBV2
d_call: TRBD2
clone_size: NA
cdr3_nt: TGTGCCAGCAGTGAGTGGTTAGGAGCGGGAGGGACCGATGAGCAGTTCTTC
cdr3_aa: CASSEWLGAGGTDEQFF

j_call: TRBJ1-4
v_call: TRBV5-5
d_call: NA
clone_size: once
cdr3_nt: TGTGCCAGCGGCAGGGCAGGCTCTAATGAAAAACTGTTTTTT
cdr3_aa: CASGRAGSNEKLFF

j_call: TRBJ2-2
v_call: TRBV13
d_call: NA
clone_size: NA
cdr3_nt: TGTGCCAGCAGCTTTGTGGACAGCGGCACCGGGGAGCTGTTTTTT
cdr3_aa: CASSFVDSGTGELFF

j_call: TRBJ2-1
v_call: TRBV6-5
d_call: TRBD2
clone_size: NA
cdr3_nt: TGTGCCAGTCGCACTCCGGGAGGCCACAATGAGCAGTTCTTC
cdr3_aa: CASRTPGGHNEQFF

j_call: TRBJ1-2
v_call: TRBV19
d_call: NA
clone_size: NA
cdr3_nt: TGTGCCAGTAGTATAGAAGGGGGAAACTTGGTCGGTGGCTACACCTTC
cdr3_aa: CASSIEGGNLVGGYTF

j_call: TRBJ1-5
v_call: TRBV7-9
d_call: NA
clone_size: few
cdr3_nt: TGTGCCAGCAACCGACGGGGGGATAGCAATCAGCCCCAGCATTTT
cdr3_aa: CASNRRGDSNQPQHF

j_call: TRBJ2-1
v_call: TRBV28
d_call: TRBD2
clone_size: NA
cdr3_nt: TGTGCCAGCAGTTTATTTTGGACTAGCGGGAGTAGTCCTGAGCAGTTCTTC
cdr3_aa: CASSLFWTSGSSPEQFF

j_call: TRBJ2-3
v_call: TRBV13
d_call: TRBD1
clone_size: NA
cdr3_nt: TGTGCCAGCAGCTTGGACAGGGTCAGGGCAGATACGCAGTATTTT
cdr3_aa: CASSLDRVRADTQYF

j_call: TRBJ1-5
v_call: TRBV27
d_call: TRBD1
clone_size: NA
cdr3_nt: TGTGCCAGCGGTTACGGACAGGGGGCTTTTCAGCCCCAGCATTTT
cdr3_aa: CASGYGQGAFQPQHF

j_call: TRBJ2-1
v_call: TRBV7-2
d_call: TRBD2
clone_size: NA
cdr3_nt: TGTGCCAGCAGCTTGGGAAGCGGGGGGGTCTACAATGAGCAGTTCTTC
cdr3_aa: CASSLGSGGVYNEQFF

j_call: TRBJ2-7
v_call: TRBV4-2
d_call: NA
clone_size: NA
cdr3_nt: TGTGCCAGCAGCCGCCACTCGGAGATCTACGAGCAGTACTTC
cdr3_aa: CASSRHSEIYEQYF

j_call: TRBJ2-1
v_call: TRBV24-1
d_call: NA
clone_size: once
cdr3_nt: TGTGCCACCAGTGAAGCGCCGGTACAAGGACCTGGCGGGCAGAACAATGAGCAGTTCTTC
cdr3_aa: CATSEAPVQGPGGQNNEQFF

j_call: TRBJ2-7
v_call: TRBV28
d_call: NA
clone_size: NA
cdr3_nt: TGTGCCAGCAGGCCTGAAGGGATCGACTACCGTTTGGAGCAGTACTTC
cdr3_aa: CASRPEGIDYRLEQYF

j_call: TRBJ2-3
v_call: TRBV4-3
d_call: NA
clone_size: NA
cdr3_nt: TGCGCCAGCAGCCAAGATAGAAAAGATACGCAGTATTTT
cdr3_aa: CASSQDRKDTQYF

j_call: TRBJ2-7
v_call: TRBV4-1
d_call: NA
clone_size: few
cdr3_nt: TGCGCCAGCAGCCAAGCCCTCACTAAGGCGGACGAGCAGTACTTC
cdr3_aa: CASSQALTKADEQYF

j_call: TRBJ2-7
v_call: TRBV10-3
d_call: NA
clone_size: once
cdr3_nt: TGTGCCATCAGTGAGCCGGATGGCGGGATTACCTACGAGCAGTACTTC
cdr3_aa: CAISEPDGGITYEQYF

j_call: TRBJ2-6
v_call: TRBV24-1
d_call: NA
clone_size: NA
cdr3_nt: TGTGCCACCAGTGATTTGCTCAGCTCTGGGGCCAACGTCCTGACTTTC
cdr3_aa: CATSDLLSSGANVLTF

j_call: TRBJ1-2
v_call: TRBV5-6
d_call: NA
clone_size: NA
cdr3_nt: TGTGCCAGCAGCTTGGATCGGGACTTGTGGGGCTACACCTTC
cdr3_aa: CASSLDRDLWGYTF

j_call: TRBJ2-6
v_call: TRBV12-3/TRBV12-4
d_call: NA
clone_size: once
cdr3_nt: TGTGCCAGCAGTTCACGGGGGGCCAACGTCCTGACTTTC
cdr3_aa: CASSSRGANVLTF

j_call: TRBJ2-7
v_call: TRBV4-1
d_call: TRBD1
clone_size: NA
cdr3_nt: TGCGCCAGCAGCCCGGGACAGGTAAAGAGCGAGCAGTACTTC
cdr3_aa: CASSPGQVKSEQYF

j_call: TRBJ1-2
v_call: TRBV5-6
d_call: NA
clone_size: NA
cdr3_nt: TGTGCCAGCAGCTTTTTGGCGGGAGAGAGCTATGGCTACACCTTC
cdr3_aa: CASSFLAGESYGYTF

j_call: TRBJ2-5
v_call: TRBV11-3
d_call: NA
clone_size: NA
cdr3_nt: TGTGCCAGCAGCTTAGATGGGGCAGAGACCCAGTACTTC
cdr3_aa: CASSLDGAETQYF

j_call: TRBJ2-2
v_call: TRBV5-1
d_call: TRBD1
clone_size: once
cdr3_nt: TGCGCCAGCAGCTGGACAGGGGGCCTCGGGGAGCTGTTTTTT
cdr3_aa: CASSWTGGLGELFF

j_call: TRBJ2-2
v_call: TRBV5-6
d_call: NA
clone_size: NA
cdr3_nt: TGTGCCAGCATGTTGTCGGTTAACACCGGGGAGCTGTTTTTT
cdr3_aa: CASMLSVNTGELFF

j_call: TRBJ1-4
v_call: TRBV9
d_call: TRBD1
clone_size: NA
cdr3_nt: TGTGCCAGCAGCTTACAGGGGGCAACTAATGAAAAACTGTTTTTT
cdr3_aa: CASSLQGATNEKLFF

j_call: TRBJ2-7
v_call: TRBV6-5
d_call: NA
clone_size: NA
cdr3_nt: TGTGCCAGCAGCGGCCTGGGGGGGCACGAGCAGTACTTC
cdr3_aa: CASSGLGGHEQYF

j_call: TRBJ1-2
v_call: TRBV4-1
d_call: TRBD1
clone_size: few
cdr3_nt: TGCGCCAGCAGCCAAGTGGAGACAGGGACGGATGGCTACACCTTC
cdr3_aa: CASSQVETGTDGYTF

j_call: TRBJ2-7
v_call: TRBV27
d_call: TRBD2
clone_size: medium-sized
cdr3_nt: TGTGCCAGCAGCTTCGGTCCGGGCGGGAGCTACGAGCAGTACTTC
cdr3_aa: CASSFGPGGSYEQYF

j_call: TRBJ2-7
v_call: TRBV27
d_call: TRBD2
clone_size: NA
cdr3_nt: TGTGCCAGCAGTATCACTTCCGGACTAGCGGGAAGTGGCGAGCAGTACTTC
cdr3_aa: CASSITSGLAGSGEQYF

j_call: TRBJ2-5
v_call: TRBV24-1
d_call: NA
clone_size: NA
cdr3_nt: TGTGCCACCAGCTCTACGCCCGGAGACGGCTACCAAGAGACCCAGTACTTC
cdr3_aa: CATSSTPGDGYQETQYF

j_call: TRBJ1-3
v_call: TRBV19
d_call: NA
clone_size: NA
cdr3_nt: TGTGCCAGTAGTCCCCCCGGGGTTCTCTCTGGAAACACCATATATTTT
cdr3_aa: CASSPPGVLSGNTIYF

j_call: TRBJ1-5
v_call: TRBV3-1/TRBV3-2
d_call: NA
clone_size: NA
cdr3_nt: TGTGCCAGCAGCCAAGGACCGGGTCAGCCCCAGCATTTT
cdr3_aa: CASSQGPGQPQHF

j_call: TRBJ1-5
v_call: TRBV7-2
d_call: TRBD1
clone_size: NA
cdr3_nt: TGTGCCAGCAGCTTATCTGGACAGGGTCAGCCCCAGCATTTT
cdr3_aa: CASSLSGQGQPQHF

j_call: TRBJ1-2
v_call: TRBV3-1/TRBV3-2
d_call: TRBD1
clone_size: once
cdr3_nt: TGTGCCAGCAGCCACGACAGGGATTACGGCTACACCTTC
cdr3_aa: CASSHDRDYGYTF

j_call: TRBJ2-7
v_call: TRBV24-1
d_call: NA
clone_size: NA
cdr3_nt: TGTGCCACCAGTGAGGGGCAGGGGGGCTACGAGCAGTACTTC
cdr3_aa: CATSEGQGGYEQYF

j_call: TRBJ2-3
v_call: TRBV18
d_call: TRBD1
clone_size: NA
cdr3_nt: TGTGCCAGCTCACCTCCGGGACAGGGTGGTGGTGTTACGCAGTATTTT
cdr3_aa: CASSPPGQGGGVTQYF